A selection of T cell receptor beta chains follows, all from one sample in a study of T cells after posttransplantation cyclophosphamide. Measured with immunoSEQ multiplex PCR; TCRdb has only the in-frame clones, and not every one. The table includes 3,000 to 4,000 clones, roughly four fifths detected once. Sequencing was carried out using CD8+ T cells sorted from bone marrow. These receptors were obtained from a woman between 55 and 75 years old in good health, CMV-negative, and a related stem cell transplant donor. Each CDR3 is given without its conserved first and last residue. D genes are given only for firm matches.

j_gene,v_gene,d_gene,CDR3aa
TRBJ1-5,TRBV7-6,NA,ASSLVDGLNQPQH
TRBJ2-1,TRBV28,TRBD2,ASSFMLGGSYDEQF
TRBJ2-3,TRBV7-8,NA,ASSLGGGKDTQY
TRBJ1-2,TRBV14,TRBD1,ASQRTGGVGYT
TRBJ2-5,TRBV2,NA,ASSSSVQETQY
TRBJ2-7,TRBV9,NA,ASSVESGTSSYEQY
TRBJ2-7,TRBV10-3,TRBD2,AISGTSGSYEQY
TRBJ1-2,TRBV7-9,NA,ASSLSDSHGYT
TRBJ2-1,TRBV7-3,TRBD2,ASSSGTSGREQF
TRBJ2-6,TRBV12-5,NA,ASGGAPAGQSRANVLT
TRBJ2-5,TRBV10-1,TRBD2,ASSVIGLAGGRRSKTQY
TRBJ2-7,TRBV7-9,NA,ASSPPGSHEQY
TRBJ2-6,TRBV5-1,NA,ASSFLRDSGANVLT
TRBJ1-1,TRBV6-5,NA,ASRYPGTEAF
TRBJ2-3,TRBV9,TRBD1,ASSPWDRGLGADTQY
TRBJ2-7,TRBV25-1,TRBD2,ASSSAFQSGNPNHEQY
TRBJ1-4,TRBV11-1,NA,ASTTGSTNEKLF
TRBJ2-3,TRBV28,TRBD1,ASSPLDRGTLDTQY
TRBJ2-3,TRBV5-6,TRBD2,ASSLLAGSSTDTQY